These 6 T cell receptor beta chains originate from one sample sequenced in a study of a mutant IDH1 vaccine in newly diagnosed glioma (TCRdb year 2021). The time point label, read with the paper, signifies: week 23, last vaccination. A 20-mer mutant IDH1 peptide at 300 micrograms in Montanide made up each vaccine dose, which was injected subcutaneously together with topical imiquimod. The library was made by the immunoSEQ multiplex PCR assay. TCRdb's version of the immuneACCESS table is confined to in-frame rearrangements and falls short of the full clone set. An unresolved V gene accounts for under half of the shortfall where checked; the remainder is of unknown origin. The sample yields tens of thousands of clones; roughly 81% were counted once. The ten largest clones capture roughly 4% of the sample. Their specific antigens are unknown. This sample comprised PBMCs, obtained from a glioma patient whose treatment included an IDH1 peptide vaccine. Source of these receptors: a man between 25 and 39 years old with glioma.

The CDR3 here is CASSLVPGDPYEQYF. The CDR3 DNA reads TGTGCCAGCAGCTTAGTACCAGGGGACCCCTACGAGCAGTACTTC. V usage is TRBV7-9 and J usage is TRBJ2-7, with TRBD1 as a possible D gene (6 bases). V shed 1 base and J shed 2 bases, with 12 bases lying between them. Germline CDR1 is SEHNR and CDR2 is FQNEAQ (reference sequence). The CDR3 covers 15 residues.

The rearrangement joins TRBV7-9 to TRBJ2-1, with D possibly being TRBD1 or TRBD2 (5 bases each). Trimming stripped 0 bases from V and 1 base from J, with 10 bases between. Per the germline V gene, CDR1 is SEHNR and CDR2 is FQNEAQ (reference sequence). There are 16 residues in the CDR3. The CDR3 spells CASSLAPGPSYNEQFF. In nucleotides, the CDR3 is TGTGCCAGCAGCTTAGCGCCGGGACCTTCCTACAATGAGCAGTTCTTC. Looking up the rest from reference TRBV7-9 and TRBJ2-1 gives the full variable domain: DTGVSQNPRHKITKRGQNVTFRCDPISEHNRLYWYRQTLGQGPEFLTYFQNEAQLEKSRLLSDRFSAERPKGSFSTLEIQRTEQGDSAMYLCASSLAPGPSYNEQFFGPGTRLTVL.

The chain employs TRBV7-9 and TRBJ2-5, with D uncertain. V lost 1 base and J 5 bases, leaving 17 bases between the germline ends. Germline CDR1 is SEHNR and CDR2 is FQNEAQ (reference sequence). This CDR3 has 16 amino acids. The CDR3 region has the DNA TGTGCCAGCAGCTTAGGTCTACAGCCAAACATGGAGACCCAGTACTTC. The encoded protein is CASSLGLQPNMETQYF.

The chain combines TRBV6-6 with TRBJ1-1; 9 positions match TRBD1. The J segment lost 6 bases and the V segment lost 8 bases, leaving 10 bases of the junction unmatched. Germline V gives CDR1 MNHNY, CDR2 SVGAGI (reference sequence). This CDR3 spans 14 amino acids. CDR3 nucleotides: TGTGCCAGCGGGGACAGGGCAAGGGAGGCTGAAGCTTTCTTT. Translating gives CASGDRAREAEAFF.

V gene TRBV5-6 combines with J gene TRBJ1-4; the D gene is possibly TRBD1 (5 bases). The ends were cut back, 0 bases at V and 4 bases at J, with 13 bases in the middle. The CDR3 covers 16 residues. The germline V gene encodes CDR1 SGHDT and CDR2 YYEEEE. The CDR3 is CASSLVSKTVNEKLFF. The DNA of the CDR3 is TGTGCCAGCAGCTTGGTTTCTAAGACAGTTAATGAAAAACTGTTTTTT.

The J gene is TRBJ2-5, the V gene TRBV6-5, with 9 bases lining up with TRBD1. In germline, CDR1 is MNHEY, CDR2 SVGAGI. This CDR3 region has 15 residues. The junction had 10 bases not matched to a gene; V was cut back by 6 bases and J by 5 bases. The CDR3 reads CASSRPGTGRETQYF. The CDR3 nucleotides are TGTGCCAGCAGCCGACCCGGGACAGGGAGGGAGACCCAGTACTTC.